The 18 T cell receptor beta chains presented below share a single source sample, sequenced in a study of cytomegalovirus exposure and HLA in healthy donors (dated by TCRdb to 2016 to 2017). Libraries were built with the immunoSEQ multiplex PCR assay. The multiplex PCR relied on a mix of 60 forward primers for TCR Vbeta segments and 13 reverse primers for TCR Jbeta segments. TCRdb holds this immuneACCESS table with in-frame rearrangements only. Some clones are missing; in checked studies, unresolved V genes explain under half, and the rest has no known cause. The sample includes 200,000 to 250,000 clones, with about two thirds observed a single time. The ten largest clones capture about 3% of the sample. Sample: PBMCs. Receptors originate from a man aged 40-50 years in good health and CMV-seropositive.

The chain uses TRBV30 and TRBJ2-7; D not certain. Trimming left V 5 bases short and J 7 bases short, with 12 bases between. The CDR3 sequence is 11 residues long. From germline, CDR1 is GTSNPN and CDR2 SVGIG (reference sequence). The CDR3 protein is CAWSRAWEQYF. The CDR3, as DNA: TGTGCCTGGTCTAGAGCCTGGGAGCAGTACTTC.

This clone was seen just once. The chain couples TRBV29-1 to TRBJ1-2; 7 bases line up with TRBD1. Germline-derived CDR1 and CDR2 are SQVTM and ANQGSEA. The CDR3 consists of 11 residues. V was clipped by 7 bases and J by 3 bases; unmatched bases: 2. The CDR3 DNA sequence: TGCAGCGGGGGGACAGACTATGGCTACACCTTC. This gives the protein CSGGTDYGYTF.

The gene calls are TRBV19 and TRBJ2-3; perhaps TRBD1 as D (5 bases). V shed 5 bases and J shed 0 bases, with 6 bases lying between them. This CDR3 has 13 residues. Per the germline V gene, CDR1 is LNHDA and CDR2 is SQIVND (reference sequence). The CDR3 here is CASSWGSTDTQYF. CDR3 DNA: TGTGCCAGTAGTTGGGGCAGCACAGATACGCAGTATTTT.

The chain is built from TRBV11-2 and TRBJ2-7, with D unclear. This CDR3 spans 11 amino acids. Deletions cut 7 bases from V and 7 bases from J, with 11 bases between. Germline CDR1 reads SGHAT; CDR2 reads FQNNGV. The DNA of the CDR3 is TGTGCCAGCACCAACGGGTGGGAGCAGTACTTC. As protein: CASTNGWEQYF.

The J gene is TRBJ2-1, the V gene TRBV7-9; a possible D gene is TRBD2 (7 bases). The germline V gene encodes CDR1 SEHNR and CDR2 FQNEAQ (reference sequence). Trimming stripped 1 base from V and 8 bases from J, with 15 bases between. The CDR3 has 15 amino acids. This chain's CDR3 is CASSLVGRGADEQFF. For the CDR3, the DNA is TGTGCCAGCAGCTTAGTCGGACGGGGGGCTGATGAGCAGTTCTTC.

This clone was counted a single time. V gene TRBV9 combines with J gene TRBJ2-1; 7 nucleotides align to TRBD2. The V segment lost 0 bases and the J segment 8 bases; nucleotides outside the gene matches: 8. Germline V lookup: CDR1 SGDLS, CDR2 YYNGEE. This CDR3 spans 15 amino acids. For the CDR3, the DNA is TGTGCCAGCAGCGTAGGAAGCGGGGTGGTCGATGAGCAGTTCTTC. It specifies CASSVGSGVVDEQFF.

This clone was counted between two and nine times. One junction end disagrees with the germline gene, perhaps due to a read error. The chain links TRBV7-9 to TRBJ1-3; D is undetermined. The germline V gene encodes CDR1 SEHNR and CDR2 FQNEAQ (reference sequence). The CDR3 contains 16 residues. The CDR3 nucleotides are TGTTCCAGCAGCTTCGCGTCGACGGGCTCTGGAAACACCATATATTTT. This encodes CSSSFASTGSGNTIYF.

The chain has TRBV6-1 and TRBJ1-4, with D maybe TRBD1 (5 bases). Per germline, CDR1 MNHNS and CDR2 SASEGT. CDR3 length: 12 residues. The V end lost 6 bases, the J end lost 8 bases, and 10 bases lay between the germline ends. The CDR3 here is CASRTDKEKLFF. CDR3 nucleotide sequence: TGTGCCAGCAGGACAGACAAAGAAAAACTGTTTTTT.

CDR3 sequence reads: CASSFPGSPQHF. As DNA, the CDR3 is TGTGCCAGCAGCTTTCCGGGTTCGCCCCAGCATTTT. The chain couples TRBV7-2 to TRBJ1-5; D is unresolved. The ends were cut back, 3 bases at V and 9 bases at J, with 9 bases in the middle. Germline V gives CDR1 SGHTA, CDR2 FQGNSA. The CDR3 consists of 12 residues.

V and J are TRBV6-1 and TRBJ1-1; D call uncertain. In germline, CDR1 is MNHNS, CDR2 SASEGT. Trimming removed 6 bases at V and 4 bases at J, with 12 bases between. The CDR3 has 13 residues. Written as DNA, the CDR3 is TGTGCCAGCAGGTATACCTCGGGCACTGAAGCTTTCTTT. It codes for CASRYTSGTEAFF.

The chain has TRBV28 and TRBJ2-3, with D possibly being TRBD2 (5 bases). This CDR3 comprises 14 residues. Germline-derived CDR1 and CDR2 are MDHEN and SYDVKM. V dropped 6 bases and J dropped 2 bases, with 12 bases sitting between them. CDR3 DNA: TGTGCCAGCAGCCTTGGGAGCGTCACAGATACGCAGTATTTT. Its protein is CASSLGSVTDTQYF.

V usage is TRBV13 and J usage is TRBJ2-3, with a tentative D call TRBD2 (5 bases). Trimming cost V 2 bases and J 7 bases, with 16 bases left between them. Germline V CDR1 and CDR2: PRHDT, FYEKMQ (reference sequence). The CDR3 totals 15 residues. CDR3 residues: CASSLSGIARYTQYF. CDR3 coding DNA: TGTGCCAGCAGCTTATCGGGGATAGCTCGCTATACGCAGTATTTT.

Only one count was recorded for this clone. The CDR3 DNA reads TGCGCCAGCAGCCAAGTCGTCGCGGGGGGGCCGCATGAGCAGTTCTTC. Translating gives CASSQVVAGGPHEQFF. V gene TRBV4-1 combines with J gene TRBJ2-1; the match to TRBD2 covers 9 bases. This CDR3 region has 16 residues. V was clipped by 1 base and J by 8 bases; unmatched bases: 9. Per the germline V gene, CDR1 is MGHRA and CDR2 is YSYEKL.

This clone was detected a few times. V gene TRBV7-6 combines with J gene TRBJ2-1, with D possibly being TRBD2 (6 bases). V shed 5 bases and J shed 6 bases, with 17 bases lying between them. The germline CDR1 and CDR2 sequences are SGHVS and FNYEAQ. There are 15 residues in the CDR3. CDR3 nucleotides: TGTGCCAGCAGCGGACCCGGGACTGGAGGCAATGAGCAGTTCTTC. Protein sequence: CASSGPGTGGNEQFF.

This clone has more than one count but fewer than ten. J is TRBJ1-2 and V is TRBV28; D is ambiguous. V lost 2 bases and J 1 base, leaving 8 bases between the germline ends. Germline loops: CDR1 MDHEN, CDR2 SYDVKM. The CDR3 has 14 residues. CDR3 DNA: TGTGCCAGCAGTTTAGTTGTATTTAACTATGGCTACACCTTC. Its translation is CASSLVVFNYGYTF.

V usage is TRBV2 and J usage is TRBJ2-5; 10 bases line up with TRBD1. CDR1 is SNHLY and CDR2 is FYNNEI in the germline V gene. The CDR3 sequence is 16 residues long. V was pared by 0 bases and J by 3 bases, with 4 bases of the junction left unmatched. The CDR3 sequence: CASSEAGQGIEETQYF. The CDR3 DNA reads TGTGCCAGCAGTGAAGCGGGACAGGGGATCGAAGAGACCCAGTACTTC. Looking up the rest from reference TRBV2 and TRBJ2-5 gives the full variable domain: EPEVTQTPSHQVTQMGQEVILRCVPISNHLYFYWYRQILGQKVEFLVSFYNNEISEKSEIFDDQFSVERPDGSNFTLKIRSTKLEDSAMYFCASSEAGQGIEETQYFGPGTRLLVL.

The chain joins TRBV5-1 to TRBJ1-2; 10 positions match TRBD1. CDR1 is SGHRS, CDR2 YFSETQ, per germline. This CDR3 has 16 residues. The V gene end was trimmed by 3 bases and the J gene end by 6 bases; junction bases not matched to a gene: 11. The CDR3 region is CASSSGTGQGVDGYTF. DNA for the CDR3: TGCGCCAGCAGCTCTGGGACCGGACAGGGGGTTGATGGCTACACCTTC.

The chain uses TRBV7-9 and TRBJ2-6, with TRBD2 matching 8 bases. Germline CDR1 and CDR2: SEHNR and FQNEAQ (reference sequence). The CDR3 contains 17 residues. The V segment lost 7 bases and the J segment 4 bases; nucleotides outside the gene matches: 12. The DNA of the CDR3 is TGTGCCAGCACTCCCTCGGGGGGGGGACGAGGGGCCAACGTCCTGACTTTC. This translates into CASTPSGGGRGANVLTF.